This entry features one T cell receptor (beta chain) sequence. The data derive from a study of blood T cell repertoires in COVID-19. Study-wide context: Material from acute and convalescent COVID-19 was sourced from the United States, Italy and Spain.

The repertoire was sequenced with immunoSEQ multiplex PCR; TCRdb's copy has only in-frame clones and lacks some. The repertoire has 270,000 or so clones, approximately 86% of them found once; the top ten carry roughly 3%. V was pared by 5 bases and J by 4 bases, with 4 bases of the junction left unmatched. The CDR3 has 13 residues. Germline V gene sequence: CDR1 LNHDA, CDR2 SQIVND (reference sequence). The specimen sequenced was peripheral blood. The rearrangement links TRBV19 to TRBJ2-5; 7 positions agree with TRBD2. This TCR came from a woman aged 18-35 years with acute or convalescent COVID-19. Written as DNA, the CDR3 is TGTGCCAGTAGTGGGGAGGGCCGAGAGACCCAGTACTTC. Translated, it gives CASSGEGRETQYF.